This is a list of T cell receptor beta chains from one sample in a study of T-cell reconstitution after alpha-beta-depleted transplantation in children. TCRdb recomputed calls from the PCR reads with MiXCR, one row per CDR3 protein. Found here are some 600,000 distinct CDR3 sequences, roughly 13% of them singletons; the top ten hold over 2%. This material consisted of PBMCs, mostly from graft donor cells, taken 360 days after TCRalphabeta/CD19-depleted stem cell transplant. These receptors were collected from a male patient younger than 18 who had a stem cell transplant for acute myeloid leukemia, so the T cells may come from the graft donor. Both conserved end residues are part of each CDR3. The D gene is left open where the match is weak. For some rows the clone size is stated as once, few or many, or as a class when expanded; others skip it.

D gene: TRBD2; J gene: TRBJ2-1; V gene: TRBV12-3/TRBV12-4; clone size: -; CDR3 DNA: TGTGCCAGCAGCGGGACTAGCGGGATTTCAGTAGATGAGCAGTTCTTC; CDR3 protein: CASSGTSGISVDEQFF
D gene: TRBD1; J gene: TRBJ2-7; V gene: TRBV9; clone size: few; CDR3 DNA: TGTGCCAGCAGCGTAGAAGGGGACAGGGGACGCGAGCAGTACTTC; CDR3 protein: CASSVEGDRGREQYF
D gene: -; J gene: TRBJ2-3; V gene: TRBV23-1; clone size: -; CDR3 DNA: TGCGCCAGCAGTCGTCTTTCAGATACGCAGTATTTT; CDR3 protein: CASSRLSDTQYF
D gene: -; J gene: TRBJ2-1; V gene: TRBV20-1; clone size: -; CDR3 DNA: TGCAGTGCTAGAGGTTCTGGCGCCTCCTACAATGAGCAGTTCTTC; CDR3 protein: CSARGSGASYNEQFF
D gene: TRBD1; J gene: TRBJ2-1; V gene: TRBV11-2; clone size: few; CDR3 DNA: TGTGCCAGCAGCGCCGGGGACAGGCGCCACTACAATGAGCAGTTCTTC; CDR3 protein: CASSAGDRRHYNEQFF
D gene: -; J gene: TRBJ2-1; V gene: TRBV6-2/TRBV6-3; clone size: -; CDR3 DNA: TGTGCCAGCAGCCGAAAAGTTAACCCTTCCTACAATGAGCAGTTCTTC; CDR3 protein: CASSRKVNPSYNEQFF
D gene: TRBD1; J gene: TRBJ2-7; V gene: TRBV20-1; clone size: few; CDR3 DNA: TGCAGTGCTCAACTCGAAGGGGGCAGAGGCTCCTACGAGCAGTACTTC; CDR3 protein: CSAQLEGGRGSYEQYF
D gene: -; J gene: TRBJ2-7; V gene: TRBV7-2; clone size: few; CDR3 DNA: TGTGCCAGCAGCTTCAGGGGTATCTACGAGCAGTACTTC; CDR3 protein: CASSFRGIYEQYF
D gene: -; J gene: TRBJ2-1; V gene: TRBV20-1; clone size: -; CDR3 DNA: TGCAGTGCCCCTATTCCCAGCGGTTTTAGTGGGGGTGAGCAGTTCTTC; CDR3 protein: CSAPIPSGFSGGEQFF
D gene: -; J gene: TRBJ2-7; V gene: TRBV12-3/TRBV12-4; clone size: -; CDR3 DNA: TGTGCCAGCAGTTTAGTCGCTGGCAGCGAGCAGTACTTC; CDR3 protein: CASSLVAGSEQYF
D gene: -; J gene: TRBJ2-5; V gene: TRBV20-1; clone size: -; CDR3 DNA: TGCAGTGCTAGTCCGGAGACCCAGTACTTC; CDR3 protein: CSASPETQYF
D gene: -; J gene: TRBJ2-7; V gene: TRBV27; clone size: -; CDR3 DNA: TGTGCCAGCAGTTTATCGAGAGTAGCGGAGCCCTACGAGCAGTACTTC; CDR3 protein: CASSLSRVAEPYEQYF
D gene: TRBD1; J gene: TRBJ2-6; V gene: TRBV6-1; clone size: -; CDR3 DNA: TGTGCCAGCAGACCGGACAGGGGACACCGTTCTGGGGCCAACGTCCTGACTTTC; CDR3 protein: CASRPDRGHRSGANVLTF
D gene: TRBD1; J gene: TRBJ2-7; V gene: TRBV20-1; clone size: -; CDR3 DNA: TGCAGTGCTAAGGGACAGGCTACCTACGAGCAGTACTTC; CDR3 protein: CSAKGQATYEQYF
D gene: TRBD2; J gene: TRBJ2-1; V gene: TRBV6-2/TRBV6-3; clone size: many; CDR3 DNA: TGTGCCACAGGACTAGCGCCTTACAATGAGCAGTTCTTC; CDR3 protein: CATGLAPYNEQFF
D gene: TRBD2; J gene: TRBJ2-3; V gene: TRBV4-2; clone size: few; CDR3 DNA: TGTGCCAGCAGCCAAGATCAGACGGGAGGGCCTAGCACAGATACGCAGTATTTT; CDR3 protein: CASSQDQTGGPSTDTQYF
D gene: TRBD2; J gene: TRBJ2-1; V gene: TRBV19; clone size: many; CDR3 DNA: TGTGCCACGGGACTAGCGGGAGGGAACAATGAGCAGTTCTTC; CDR3 protein: CATGLAGGNNEQFF
D gene: -; J gene: TRBJ1-1; V gene: TRBV11-2; clone size: -; CDR3 DNA: TGTGCCAGCAGCTGGCAGGGCGTCGCTGAAGCTTTCTTT; CDR3 protein: CASSWQGVAEAFF
D gene: -; J gene: TRBJ1-5; V gene: TRBV29-1; clone size: few; CDR3 DNA: TGCAGCGTTAATGGGAGGGCCGACAATCAGCCCCAGCATTTT; CDR3 protein: CSVNGRADNQPQHF
D gene: TRBD2; J gene: TRBJ2-1; V gene: TRBV9; clone size: few; CDR3 DNA: TGTGCCAGCAGCGCCTCCGGGACTAGAAAATACAATGAGCAGTTCTTC; CDR3 protein: CASSASGTRKYNEQFF
D gene: TRBD2; J gene: TRBJ2-6; V gene: TRBV10-3; clone size: few; CDR3 DNA: TGTGCCATCAGTGAGTCGACTAGCGGGCAAGCTGGGGCCAACGTCCTGACTTTC; CDR3 protein: CAISESTSGQAGANVLTF
D gene: -; J gene: TRBJ2-3; V gene: TRBV20-1; clone size: few; CDR3 DNA: TGCAGTGTCCCGAACCTAAGCACAGATACGCAGTATTTT; CDR3 protein: CSVPNLSTDTQYF